Following are 32 T cell receptor beta chains from one sample sequenced in a study of blood T cell repertoires in COVID-19. Sequenced by immunoSEQ multiplex PCR; TCRdb stores in-frame clones only, minus some. Among about 93,000 clones listed, 65% to 90% were seen once. Material for sequencing was peripheral blood. The receptors here all came from a woman aged 80 or over with acute or convalescent COVID-19.

V and J are TRBV9 and TRBJ2-1, with D maybe TRBD1 (5 bases). CDR3 length: 15 amino acids. The germline CDR1 and CDR2 sequences are SGDLS and YYNGEE. Trimming left V 2 bases short and J 2 bases short, with 11 bases between. In DNA, the CDR3 is TGTGCCAGCAGCGTTGGGGCTAGTGCCTACAATGAGCAGTTCTTC. Amino acid sequence: CASSVGASAYNEQFF.

The genes are TRBV19 and TRBJ2-6, with D possibly matching TRBD1 (6 bases). Trimming removed 8 bases from V and 0 bases from J, with 20 bases in between. Per the germline V gene, CDR1 is LNHDA and CDR2 is SQIVND (reference sequence). CDR3 length equals 18 residues. This CDR3 reads CASSLPGHSASGANVLTF. The DNA of the CDR3 is TGTGCCAGTTCCCTGCCGGGACACTCCGCCTCTGGGGCCAACGTCCTGACTTTC.

The DNA of the CDR3 is TGTGCCAGCAGTTCCGGACAGGGGGGCTTTAAGAACACCTTC. Protein: CASSSGQGGFKNTF. The rearrangement links TRBV28 to TRBJ1-2; 10 bases agree with TRBD1. This CDR3 has 14 residues. Germline V gene sequence: CDR1 MDHEN, CDR2 SYDVKM. J lost 12 bases, V lost 4 bases, and 11 bases had no gene match.

The V gene is TRBV24-1, the J gene TRBJ2-1, with 7 bases matching TRBD1. CDR1 KGHDR and CDR2 SFDVKD come from the germline V gene. The length of the CDR3 is 14 residues. The ends lost 7 bases at V and 5 bases at J; junction bases unmatched: 7. The CDR3 spells CATSPTGWDNEQFF. CDR3 in DNA: TGTGCCACCAGCCCGACAGGGTGGGACAATGAGCAGTTCTTC.

The chain joins TRBV7-3 to TRBJ2-2, with 8 bases lining up with TRBD1. Germline-derived CDR1 and CDR2 are SGHTA and FQGTGA. The V and J ends lost 4 bases and 2 bases, in that order; junction bases with no gene match: 9. This CDR3 is built from 17 residues. Here the CDR3 reads CASSYPTGDTNTGELFF. CDR3 nucleotides: TGTGCCAGCAGCTACCCGACAGGGGACACTAACACCGGGGAGCTGTTTTTT.

The rearrangement links TRBV18 to TRBJ1-1; D remains unclear. CDR3 length equals 13 residues. In germline, CDR1 is KGHSH, CDR2 LQKENI. V lost 5 bases and J 1 base, leaving 8 bases between the germline ends. The DNA for the CDR3 is TGTGCCAGCTCAGCGACTGAGAACACTGAAGCTTTCTTT. Amino acid sequence: CASSATENTEAFF.

CDR3 sequence reads: CTSSQPTRGFRLGEQFF. CDR3 in DNA: TGCACCAGCAGCCAGCCGACAAGGGGGTTCCGGTTGGGTGAGCAGTTCTTC. The V call is TRBV1, the J call TRBJ2-1; the table assigns TRBD1, which was not confirmed against the DNA. TRBV1 is a pseudogene. The CDR3 runs to 17 residues.

The rearrangement links TRBV4-2 to TRBJ1-1; D is ambiguous. With 1 base removed from V and 8 bases from J, the gap between germline ends came to 11 bases. The CDR3 is 13 residues long. Germline V CDR1 and CDR2: LGHNA, YNFKEQ. Here the CDR3 DNA reads TGTGCCAGCAGCCAAGCACCGGGAGAAGAAGCTTTCTTT. Translated: CASSQAPGEEAFF.

V is TRBV19 and J is TRBJ2-3; D possibly corresponds to TRBD2 (6 bases). In germline, CDR1 is LNHDA, CDR2 SQIVND (reference sequence). V was shortened by 2 bases and J by 2 bases, with 14 bases between the two germline ends. This CDR3 region has 16 residues. This chain's CDR3 is CASSIHPTSITDTQYF. In DNA, the CDR3 is TGTGCCAGTAGTATACACCCGACTAGTATCACAGATACGCAGTATTTT.

The rearrangement uses TRBV3-1 (or the pseudogene TRBV3-2) and TRBJ2-1; D uncertain. Trimming took off 2 bases at V and 7 bases at J, with 3 bases between the two ends. The CDR3 loop spans 11 amino acids. CDR1 LGHDT and CDR2 YNNKEL come from the germline V gene (reference sequence). The CDR3 protein is CASSQTNEQFF. CDR3 nucleotide sequence: TGTGCCAGCAGCCAAACTAATGAGCAGTTCTTC.

The V and J genes are TRBV24-1 and TRBJ2-1, with a possible D match to TRBD2 (7 bases). CDR1 is KGHDR, CDR2 SFDVKD, per germline. The ends were cut back, 4 bases at V and 8 bases at J, with 14 bases in the middle. The CDR3 covers 14 residues. CDR3 amino acids: CATSEGGGSYEQFF. The CDR3 DNA reads as TGTGCCACCAGTGAGGGGGGGGGCAGTTATGAGCAGTTCTTC.

The rearrangement uses TRBV19 and TRBJ1-6, with 10 bases aligning to TRBD1. V gave up 3 bases and J gave up 10 bases; unmatched junction bases: 3. The germline CDR1 and CDR2 sequences are LNHDA and SQIVND (reference sequence). CDR3 size: 14 residues. CDR3 in DNA: TGTGCCAGTAGTATCGGGACAGGGGACTCACCCCTCCACTTT. This translates into CASSIGTGDSPLHF.

The chain joins TRBV7-2 to TRBJ2-7; the match to TRBD1 covers 10 bases. The CDR3 totals 14 residues. CDR1 SGHTA and CDR2 FQGNSA come from the germline V gene. Trimming took 4 bases from V and 5 from J; bases not matched to a gene: 5. The CDR3 DNA is TGTGCCAGCAGCTCAGGACAGGGGGTCGACGAGCAGTACTTC. It translates to CASSSGQGVDEQYF. Full variable domain (rest looked up from reference TRBV7-2 and TRBJ2-7): GAGVSQSPSNKVTEKGKDVELRCDPISGHTALYWYRQSLGQGLEFLIYFQGNSAPDKSGLPSDRFSAERTGGSVSTLTIQRTQQEDSAVYLCASSSGQGVDEQYFGPGTRLTVT.

The V call is TRBV7-2, the J call TRBJ2-2; possible D gene TRBD1, 5 bases. The CDR3 spans 13 residues. Germline CDR1 reads SGHTA; CDR2 reads FQGNSA. V lost 5 bases, J lost 5 bases, and 9 bases lay in between. CDR3 nucleotide sequence: TGTGCCAGCAGCCGGGCAGGGACCGGGGAGCTGTTTTTT. This translates into CASSRAGTGELFF.

The J gene is TRBJ2-7, the V gene TRBV6-5, with D perhaps TRBD1 (6 bases). Germline V CDR1 and CDR2: MNHEY, SVGAGI. The CDR3 loop spans 14 amino acids. Trimming cost V 6 bases and J 2 bases, with 14 bases left between them. The CDR3 region is CASSRGQSAYEQYF. The CDR3 coding sequence is TGTGCCAGCAGCCGCGGACAGAGTGCCTACGAGCAGTACTTC.

The V gene is TRBV9, the J gene TRBJ1-1, with 7 bases identical to TRBD1. The J segment lost 3 bases and the V segment lost 0 bases, leaving 2 bases of the junction unmatched. CDR1 SGDLS and CDR2 YYNGEE come from the germline V gene. The CDR3 runs 14 residues. CDR3 protein: CASSVDRGDTEAFF. DNA for the CDR3: TGTGCCAGCAGCGTAGACAGGGGAGACACTGAAGCTTTCTTT.

The chain employs TRBV2 and TRBJ1-1; 9 nucleotides align to TRBD1. The CDR3 totals 16 residues. J lost 0 bases, V lost 5 bases, and 7 bases had no gene match. Germline CDR1 reads SNHLY; CDR2 reads FYNNEI. The CDR3 spells CASSQTGGLLNTEAFF. The CDR3 DNA is TGTGCCAGCAGTCAAACAGGGGGCCTACTGAACACTGAAGCTTTCTTT.

V usage is TRBV28 and J usage is TRBJ1-5; 10 bases align to TRBD1. Trimming cost V 6 bases and J 7 bases; bases outside gene matches: 12. Germline CDR1 is MDHEN and CDR2 is SYDVKM. CDR3 size: 16 residues. The CDR3 nucleotides read TGTGCCAGCAGCACCACTGGACAGGGGGGATGGCAGCCCCAGCATTTT. It encodes CASSTTGQGGWQPQHF.

This chain links TRBV19 with TRBJ2-7, with TRBD1 matching over 7 bases. Per the germline V gene, CDR1 is LNHDA and CDR2 is SQIVND (reference sequence). V was clipped by 7 bases and J by 1 base; unmatched bases: 7. This CDR3 contains 14 residues. The CDR3 here is CASKRQGSSYEQYF. CDR3 coding DNA: TGTGCCAGTAAGAGACAGGGCTCTTCCTACGAGCAGTACTTC.

This rearrangement joins TRBV2 to TRBJ2-7, with unresolved D. Trimming left V 4 bases short and J 5 bases short, with 6 bases between. CDR1 is SNHLY, CDR2 FYNNEI, per germline. CDR3 size: 11 residues. The CDR3 DNA is TGTGCCAGCAGTGTTAAAAACGAGCAGTACTTC. This encodes CASSVKNEQYF.

The genes are TRBV7-2 and TRBJ2-3; D is possibly TRBD2 (5 bases). The CDR3 loop spans 14 amino acids. V was shortened by 4 bases and J by 0 bases, with 8 bases between the two germline ends. CDR1 is SGHTA, CDR2 FQGNSA, per germline. In DNA, the CDR3 is TGTGCCAGCAGCTCCCGGACTAGCACAGATACGCAGTATTTT. This codes for CASSSRTSTDTQYF. Combining the CDR3 with reference TRBV7-2 and TRBJ2-3 gives the whole variable domain GAGVSQSPSNKVTEKGKDVELRCDPISGHTALYWYRQSLGQGLEFLIYFQGNSAPDKSGLPSDRFSAERTGGSVSTLTIQRTQQEDSAVYLCASSSRTSTDTQYFGPGTRLTVL.

In DNA, the CDR3 is TGTGCCAGCTCACCCCCCACCCAGTACGCCTACGAGCAGTACTTC. Its protein is CASSPPTQYAYEQYF. V is TRBV18 and J is TRBJ2-7; D uncertain. Germline loops: CDR1 KGHSH, CDR2 LQKENI. The length of the CDR3 is 15 residues. Trimming removed 3 bases from V and 2 bases from J, with 14 bases in between.

V usage is TRBV18 and J usage is TRBJ1-2, with 8 bases lining up with TRBD1. J lost 5 bases, V lost 3 bases, and 8 bases had no gene match. CDR3 length equals 15 residues. The germline CDR1 and CDR2 sequences are KGHSH and LQKENI. CDR3 protein: CASSPETGVKYGYTF. Written as DNA, the CDR3 is TGTGCCAGCTCACCGGAGACAGGGGTTAAGTATGGCTACACCTTC.

The J gene is TRBJ1-1, the V gene TRBV5-4; D call uncertain. The CDR3 runs 12 residues. The V and J ends lost 4 bases and 8 bases respectively, with 12 bases between them. Germline values: CDR1 SGHNT, CDR2 YYREEE (reference sequence). CDR3 DNA sequence: TGTGCCAGCAGCCTCCGGTCGACAGAAGCTTTCTTT. Translation: CASSLRSTEAFF.

This clone has only one observation. The chain is built from TRBV24-1 and TRBJ1-2, with D unresolved. The CDR3 runs to 14 residues. V was clipped by 4 bases and J by 4 bases, with 12 bases between them. Germline CDR1 KGHDR, CDR2 SFDVKD. Here the CDR3 DNA reads TGTGCCACCAGTGACCGAAGCGTGGCCTATGGCTACACCTTC. The encoded protein is CATSDRSVAYGYTF.

Here the CDR3 DNA reads TGCGCCAGCAGCCAGGGACAGTTAGGAAACACCATATATTTT. It translates to CASSQGQLGNTIYF. The chain is built from TRBV5-1 and TRBJ1-3, with 7 bases lining up with TRBD1. Germline V gives CDR1 SGHRS, CDR2 YFSETQ. The J segment lost 4 bases and the V segment lost 4 bases, leaving 5 bases of the junction unmatched. The CDR3 contains 14 residues.

This sequence joins TRBV7-2 and TRBJ2-1; possible D gene TRBD2, 6 bases. The V and J ends lost 6 bases and 0 bases respectively, with 18 bases between them. CDR3 length equals 17 residues. Germline-derived CDR1 and CDR2 are SGHTA and FQGNSA. Written as DNA, the CDR3 is TGTGCCAGCAGAACCGGCGCGGGGTATAGCTCCTACAATGAGCAGTTCTTC. Amino acid sequence: CASRTGAGYSSYNEQFF.

V usage is TRBV18 and J usage is TRBJ1-6, with 8 bases aligning to TRBD1. V was clipped by 8 bases and J by 7 bases; unmatched bases: 13. This CDR3 has 16 residues. Looked up from germline, CDR1 is KGHSH and CDR2 is LQKENI. The CDR3 region is CASAGQGGPRNSPLHF. CDR3 nucleotide sequence: TGTGCCAGCGCCGGACAGGGAGGCCCCAGAAATTCACCCCTCCACTTT.

This chain links TRBV2 with TRBJ1-1; 7 nucleotides line up with TRBD1. In germline, CDR1 is SNHLY, CDR2 FYNNEI. Trimming took 7 bases from V and 0 from J; bases not matched to a gene: 5. The CDR3 is 14 amino acids. CDR3 in DNA: TGTGCCAGCACTCACAGGGGCTTGAACACTGAAGCTTTCTTT. Protein sequence: CASTHRGLNTEAFF. Full variable domain (outside the CDR3, taken from reference TRBV2 and TRBJ1-1): EPEVTQTPSHQVTQMGQEVILRCVPISNHLYFYWYRQILGQKVEFLVSFYNNEISEKSEIFDDQFSVERPDGSNFTLKIRSTKLEDSAMYFCASTHRGLNTEAFFGQGTRLTVV.

This rearrangement joins TRBV2 to TRBJ1-3, with D possibly TRBD1 on 6 matching bases. The V gene's germline CDR1 is SNHLY and CDR2 FYNNEI. Trimming removed 7 bases at V and 1 base at J, with 11 bases between. This CDR3 comprises 14 residues. DNA of the CDR3: TGTGCCAGCACCTTACAGGGATCTGGAAACACCATATATTTT. This encodes CASTLQGSGNTIYF.

The rearrangement joins TRBV5-1 to TRBJ2-3, with 9 bases that match TRBD2. The germline V gene has CDR1 SGHRS and CDR2 YFSETQ. V lost 4 bases, J lost 2 bases, and 8 bases stayed unmatched. The CDR3 spans 16 residues. The CDR3 loop is CASSTGLARATDTQYF. The CDR3 DNA reads TGCGCCAGCAGCACCGGACTAGCGAGAGCCACAGATACGCAGTATTTT.

The J gene is TRBJ1-1, the V gene TRBV5-1; a possible D gene is TRBD1 (5 bases). The length of the CDR3 is 13 residues. V was pared by 2 bases and J by 1 base, with 6 bases between. Germline V lookup: CDR1 SGHRS, CDR2 YFSETQ. CDR3 nucleotide sequence: TGCGCCAGCAGCTTCGGACAGAACACTGAAGCTTTCTTT. Protein sequence: CASSFGQNTEAFF.